This T cell receptor (beta chain) was sequenced in a study of radiation and T cells in renal cell carcinoma. Background on the study: Nephrectomy followed 15 Gy stereotactic body radiation by 4 weeks. Findings of the study overall: From baseline, blood top tumor clonotypes peaked at 2 weeks post-radiation. Baseline intratumoral clonotype presence is unknown without pretreatment biopsies.

This CDR3 spans 14 amino acids. Germline CDR1 reads MNHEY; CDR2 reads SVGAGI. Trimming shortened V by 5 bases and J by 3 bases, and 11 bases separated the two germline ends. This sample's time point: blood 2 weeks post-SBRT. Sample treatment: 15 Gy SBRT to primary tumor, nephrectomy 4 weeks later. The patient's renal cell carcinoma had clear cell pathology. Data came from immunoSEQ multiplex PCR; TCRdb stores just in-frame clones and leaves some out. The data contain roughly 150,000 clones, about nine tenths of them seen just once; the ten biggest clones take up approximately 12%. Notes on this clone: Its antigen is as yet unknown.

This chain links TRBV6-5 with TRBJ1-5; D is undetermined. The sequences come from blood, collected from a patient whose treatment included radiotherapy and nephrectomy. This clonotype was obtained from a woman between 50 and 59 years old with renal cell carcinoma. The CDR3 sequence: CASSPISDNQPQHF. The CDR3 bases are TGTGCCAGCAGTCCGATCAGTGACAATCAGCCCCAGCATTTT.